Following are 16 T cell receptor beta chains from one sample sequenced in a study of PD-1 blockade in mismatch repair-deficient tumors. The repertoire was sequenced with immunoSEQ multiplex PCR; TCRdb's copy has only in-frame clones and lacks some. The table lists roughly 53,000 clones, approximately 80% of them singletons. The specimen was peripheral blood, collected 4 weeks after starting pembrolizumab. The receptors were gathered from an adult with mismatch repair-deficient cancer.

This chain uses TRBV6-1 with TRBJ2-7; 9 positions match TRBD1. The CDR3 extends over 15 amino acids. J was trimmed by 6 bases and V by 6 bases; bases with no gene match: 12. The V gene's germline CDR1 is MNHNS and CDR2 SASEGT. CDR3 DNA sequence: TGTGCCAGCAGACCCCCGGGACAGGGCACGTCCGAGCAGTACTTC. Amino acids: CASRPPGQGTSEQYF.

This chain links TRBV7-2 with TRBJ1-5; D is perhaps TRBD1 (5 bases). CDR3 length: 16 residues. Trimming shortened V by 2 bases and J by 2 bases, and 13 bases separated the two germline ends. CDR1 is SGHTA, CDR2 FQGNSA, per germline. This chain's CDR3 is CASSLIPGMGNQPQHF. For the CDR3, the DNA is TGTGCCAGCAGCTTAATACCAGGGATGGGCAATCAGCCCCAGCATTTT.

The chain links TRBV11-2 to TRBJ2-7; weak D call: TRBD1 (6 bases). This CDR3 contains 15 residues. V was cut by 3 bases and J by 3 bases, with 15 bases left in between. Germline V gene sequence: CDR1 SGHAT, CDR2 FQNNGV. The DNA of the CDR3 is TGTGCCAGCAGCTTGGCCTCCGAAGGGGGCTACGAGCAGTACTTC. This gives the protein CASSLASEGGYEQYF.

The chain links TRBV7-8 to TRBJ1-2, with TRBD1 matching 9 bases. Germline values: CDR1 SGHVS, CDR2 FQNEAQ. V lost 1 base, J lost 8 bases, and 5 bases stayed unmatched. The CDR3 loop spans 14 amino acids. This CDR3 is CASSLVQGARGYTF. CDR3 sequence (DNA): TGTGCCAGCAGCTTAGTACAGGGGGCGCGCGGCTACACCTTC.

This rearrangement joins TRBV7-3 to TRBJ1-3; TRBD1 matches at 8 bases. Germline V gene sequence: CDR1 SGHTA, CDR2 FQGTGA. V was clipped by 5 bases and J by 1 base; unmatched bases: 10. This CDR3 contains 17 residues. The CDR3 loop reads CASSLVHTGGSGNTIYF. The DNA for the CDR3 is TGTGCCAGCAGCCTTGTCCATACAGGGGGATCTGGAAACACCATATATTTT.

V and J are TRBV27 and TRBJ1-2; the D is unclear. This CDR3 has 15 amino acids. Germline loops: CDR1 MNHEY, CDR2 SMNVEV (reference sequence). Trimming took 6 bases from V and 6 from J, leaving 20 bases between them. CDR3 in amino acids: CASSPPGSARNGYTF. The CDR3 DNA follows: TGTGCCAGCAGCCCCCCGGGGTCTGCGCGGAATGGCTACACCTTC.

The chain combines TRBV4-2 with TRBJ1-1; D is unresolved. The CDR3 covers 14 residues. CDR1 LGHNA and CDR2 YNFKEQ come from the germline V gene. Trimming took off 0 bases at V and 0 bases at J, with 5 bases between the two ends. Here the CDR3 reads CASSQDTLNTEAFF. The CDR3 nucleotides read TGTGCCAGCAGCCAAGATACCCTGAACACTGAAGCTTTCTTT.

The gene calls are TRBV7-8 and TRBJ2-1; D not resolved. Germline V gene data show CDR1 as SGHVS and CDR2 as FQNEAQ. The germline V and J ends were trimmed by 7 bases and 5 bases, with 15 bases remaining between them. The CDR3 consists of 14 residues. The CDR3 bases are TGTGCCAGCACCCCCTTCCCCGGTAACAATGAGCAGTTCTTC. Residues: CASTPFPGNNEQFF.

The genes are TRBV30 and TRBJ1-1; D is perhaps TRBD1 (5 bases). The CDR3 runs to 13 residues. Between the trimmed V and J ends, which lost 0 bases and 5 bases, there was a span of 10 bases. Per the germline V gene, CDR1 is GTSNPN and CDR2 is SVGIG (reference sequence). DNA of the CDR3: TGTGCCTGGAGTGTCGGGACTCGGACTGAAGCTTTCTTT. It yields the protein CAWSVGTRTEAFF.

This sequence joins TRBV19 and TRBJ1-5, with D possibly TRBD1 on 6 matching bases. V was pared by 6 bases and J by 4 bases, with 13 bases between. Germline V gives CDR1 LNHDA, CDR2 SQIVND (reference sequence). The CDR3 is 14 amino acids. The CDR3 bases are TGTGCCAGTAGGGACAGCCCTACAAATCAGCCCCAGCATTTT. Translating gives CASRDSPTNQPQHF.

The rearrangement uses TRBV19 and TRBJ1-4; possible D gene TRBD1, 6 bases. Germline loops: CDR1 LNHDA, CDR2 SQIVND (reference sequence). V lost 7 bases and J 4 bases, leaving 13 bases between the germline ends. The CDR3 is 14 residues long. The CDR3: CASKMGDNNEKLFF. The CDR3 nucleotides read TGTGCCAGTAAAATGGGGGACAATAATGAAAAACTGTTTTTT.

V and J are TRBV10-3 and TRBJ1-1; D gene unclear. Germline V gives CDR1 ENHRY, CDR2 SYGVKD. CDR3 length: 14 residues. V shed 3 bases and J shed 4 bases, with 12 bases lying between them. The CDR3 protein is CAISEGGIGTEAFF. Here the CDR3 DNA reads TGTGCCATCAGTGAAGGAGGAATCGGCACTGAAGCTTTCTTT.

The V call is TRBV28, the J call TRBJ2-6, with a possible D match to TRBD1 (5 bases). Trimming took off 2 bases at V and 1 base at J, with 12 bases between the two ends. The CDR3 has 17 amino acids. CDR1 and CDR2 from the germline V gene are MDHEN and SYDVKM. CDR3 residues: CASSLVPGKSGANVLTF. In DNA, the CDR3 is TGTGCCAGCAGTTTAGTGCCAGGGAAATCTGGGGCCAACGTCCTGACTTTC.

This rearrangement joins TRBV9 to TRBJ1-4, with D hard to call. Germline CDR1 reads SGDLS; CDR2 reads YYNGEE. Trimming cost V 0 bases and J 8 bases, with 8 bases left between them. The CDR3 spans 13 residues. The CDR3 DNA reads TGTGCCAGCAGCGTAGAACCGAAGGAAAAACTGTTTTTT. It is translated as CASSVEPKEKLFF.

The chain combines TRBV10-3 with TRBJ1-2, with D tentatively TRBD1 (6 bases). The V end was cut by 8 bases, the J end by 0 bases, with 10 bases between. Germline CDR1 reads ENHRY; CDR2 reads SYGVKD. The CDR3 sequence is 13 residues long. CDR3: CAIRDNPNYGYTF. The CDR3 DNA sequence: TGTGCCATCCGGGACAACCCTAACTATGGCTACACCTTC.

The V and J genes are TRBV2 and TRBJ1-2; 7 nucleotides line up with TRBD1. In germline, CDR1 is SNHLY, CDR2 FYNNEI. The CDR3 sequence is 15 residues long. Unmatched junction bases numbered 11, after V lost 6 bases and J lost 4 bases. This CDR3 reads CASRAGTASVYGYTF. CDR3 sequence (DNA): TGTGCCAGCAGAGCGGGGACAGCAAGCGTCTATGGCTACACCTTC.